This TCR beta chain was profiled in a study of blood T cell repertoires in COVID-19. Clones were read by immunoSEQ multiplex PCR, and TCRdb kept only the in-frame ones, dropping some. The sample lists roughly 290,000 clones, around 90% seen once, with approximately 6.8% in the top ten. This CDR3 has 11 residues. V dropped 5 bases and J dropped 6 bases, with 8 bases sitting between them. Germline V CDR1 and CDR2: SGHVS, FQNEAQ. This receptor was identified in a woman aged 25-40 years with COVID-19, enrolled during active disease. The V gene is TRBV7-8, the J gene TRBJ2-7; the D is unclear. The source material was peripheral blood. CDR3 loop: CASSPGLEQYF. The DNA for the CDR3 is TGTGCCAGCAGCCCCGGTCTCGAGCAGTACTTC.